The rows below give T cell receptor beta chains drawn from one sample of a study of CD8+ T cells in alopecia areata. Here immunoSEQ multiplex PCR was the method, and the copy in TCRdb shows in-frame clones only, minus some. In the table there are 150,000 to 200,000 clones, about 70% of which are singletons. The sample consisted of CD8+ T cells sorted from blood, taken at week 0. The receptors were gathered from a human donor with alopecia areata. Both conserved end residues are part of each CDR3. The D gene is left open where the match is weak. The size of a clone is reported for some rows only, either as once, few or many, or as a class for expanded clones.

D gene,V gene,J gene,clone size,CDR3 protein,CDR3 DNA
-,TRBV13,TRBJ1-1,few,CASSWGAGEPAEAFF,TGTGCCAGCAGCTGGGGTGCCGGGGAGCCGGCTGAAGCTTTCTTT
-,TRBV4-1,TRBJ1-6,once,CASSQDTALGGRGNNSPLHF,TGCGCCAGCAGCCAAGATACAGCCCTGGGGGGCAGGGGAAATAATTCACCCCTCCACTTT
TRBD2,TRBV15,TRBJ2-1,-,CATSTVAGGPDEQFF,TGTGCCACCAGCACCGTAGCGGGGGGGCCCGATGAGCAGTTCTTC
TRBD1,TRBV7-2,TRBJ1-2,-,CASSPDRDRGLPYGYTF,TGTGCCAGCAGCCCGGACAGGGACAGGGGGCTCCCATATGGCTACACCTTC
TRBD2,TRBV13,TRBJ2-5,-,CASSPQAGGPYETQYF,TGTGCCAGCAGCCCACAAGCGGGGGGGCCATATGAGACCCAGTACTTC
-,TRBV6-5,TRBJ2-4,-,CASSLSSKNIQYF,TGTGCCAGCAGCCTGTCTTCCAAAAACATTCAGTACTTC
-,TRBV2,TRBJ2-3,-,CARTGGPSTDTQYF,TGTGCCAGAACAGGTGGCCCTAGCACAGATACGCAGTATTTT
TRBD1,TRBV29-1,TRBJ2-5,-,CSVPRDRGLGETQYF,TGCAGCGTCCCCAGGGACAGGGGGCTTGGGGAGACCCAGTACTTC
-,TRBV4-1,TRBJ1-1,-,CASSQAGTEAFF,TGCGCCAGCAGCCAAGCGGGGACTGAAGCTTTCTTT
-,TRBV5-4,TRBJ2-5,-,CASSLAGSGAWETQYF,TGTGCCAGCAGCTTGGCCGGGTCAGGGGCTTGGGAGACCCAGTACTTC
TRBD1,TRBV6-5,TRBJ2-7,-,CASSPTGQGTYEQYF,TGTGCCAGCAGCCCAACGGGACAGGGAACCTACGAGCAGTACTTC
-,TRBV29-1,TRBJ1-2,-,CSVPQGGGYTF,TGCAGCGTCCCCCAGGGAGGAGGCTACACCTTC
-,TRBV12-5,TRBJ2-1,few,CASGLGYNEQFF,TGTGCTAGTGGTTTGGGCTACAATGAGCAGTTCTTC
-,TRBV7-9,TRBJ2-1,once,CASSQWGDSYEQFF,TGTGCCAGCAGCCAGTGGGGGGACAGCTATGAGCAGTTCTTC
-,TRBV19,TRBJ1-2,-,CASGTLGDGYTF,TGTGCCAGTGGGACGTTGGGGGATGGCTACACCTTC
-,TRBV27,TRBJ2-2,-,CASSITGLISGELFF,TGTGCCAGCAGCATCACAGGGTTAATTAGCGGGGAGCTGTTTTTT
-,TRBV7-8,TRBJ1-3,-,CASSSQESFSTIYF,TGTGCCAGCAGCTCCCAGGAGTCGTTTTCCACCATATATTTT
TRBD2,TRBV7-9,TRBJ2-1,-,CASSLAGLAGGRGQFF,TGTGCCAGCAGCTTAGCGGGCCTAGCGGGGGGTCGAGGGCAGTTCTTC
-,TRBV6-5,TRBJ2-5,-,CATADVETQYF,TGTGCCACCGCGGACGTCGAGACCCAGTACTTC
-,TRBV7-8,TRBJ2-1,-,CASSIAWDFINEQFF,TGTGCCAGCAGCATAGCCTGGGATTTCATCAATGAGCAGTTCTTC
-,TRBV7-3,TRBJ2-1,few,CASSLGSNEQFF,TGTGCCAGCAGCTTAGGGTCAAATGAGCAGTTCTTC
-,TRBV9,TRBJ1-2,-,CASSRRTRGPANYGYTF,TGTGCCAGCAGCCGTAGAACCCGGGGACCAGCTAACTATGGCTACACCTTC
-,TRBV15,TRBJ1-1,-,CATSSYTEAFF,TGTGCCACCAGCAGTTACACTGAAGCTTTCTTT
-,TRBV30,TRBJ2-7,-,CAWRGLKTYEQYF,TGTGCCTGGAGGGGACTTAAGACCTACGAGCAGTACTTC
-,TRBV2,TRBJ2-4,-,CASSPDSLQNIQYF,TGTGCCAGCAGCCCGGACAGCCTACAAAACATTCAGTACTTC
TRBD2,TRBV7-6,TRBJ2-3,-,CASSFPRAQGLAGAASTDTQYF,TGTGCCAGCAGCTTTCCTAGGGCCCAGGGGCTAGCGGGGGCGGCTAGCACAGATACGCAGTATTTT
-,TRBV5-1,TRBJ2-7,-,CASSLGAGLTYEQYF,TGCGCCAGCAGCCTGGGGGCAGGGTTGACCTACGAGCAGTACTTC
-,TRBV2,TRBJ1-4,-,CASQGRREKLFF,TGTGCCAGTCAGGGGAGGCGTGAAAAACTGTTTTTT
TRBD1,TRBV4-1,TRBJ2-7,few,CASSRSGTGGTYEQYF,TGCGCCAGCAGCCGTTCGGGGACAGGGGGAACCTACGAGCAGTACTTC
-,TRBV2,TRBJ2-2,-,CASRQNTGELFF,TGTGCCAGTCGACAGAACACCGGGGAGCTGTTTTTT
-,TRBV5-1,TRBJ2-5,-,CASSPEGETQYF,TGCGCCAGCAGCCCCGAAGGGGAGACCCAGTACTTC
-,TRBV11-3,TRBJ1-6,-,CASSPPLHF,TGTGCCAGCAGTCCACCCCTCCACTTT
-,TRBV25-1,TRBJ2-5,few,CASSELGEETQYF,TGTGCCAGCAGTGAACTGGGGGAAGAGACCCAGTACTTC
-,TRBV10-3,TRBJ2-1,many,CAISESMAGEMYNEQFF,TGTGCCATCAGTGAGTCGATGGCAGGCGAAATGTACAATGAGCAGTTCTTC
-,TRBV30,TRBJ2-7,-,CAWSVGSTYEQYF,TGTGCCTGGAGTGTGGGCAGTACCTACGAGCAGTACTTC
-,TRBV10-1,TRBJ2-7,-,CASSGDRNYEQYF,TGCGCCAGCAGCGGGGACCGCAACTACGAGCAGTACTTC
-,TRBV7-2,TRBJ1-1,once,CASSLGQIEAFF,TGTGCCAGCAGCTTAGGCCAGATTGAAGCTTTCTTT
-,TRBV5-6,TRBJ2-7,-,CASTLGTSEQYF,TGTGCCAGCACCCTCGGGACATCCGAGCAGTACTTC
-,TRBV4-1,TRBJ2-7,-,CASSPAANYEQYF,TGCGCCAGCAGCCCAGCGGCAAACTACGAGCAGTACTTC
-,TRBV30,TRBJ1-1,-,CAWSAGSTEAFF,TGTGCCTGGAGTGCCGGGAGCACTGAAGCTTTCTTT
TRBD1,TRBV5-1,TRBJ2-5,-,CASSAGTALEETQYF,TGCGCCAGCAGCGCCGGGACAGCGCTTGAAGAGACCCAGTACTTC
TRBD2,TRBV27,TRBJ2-5,-,CASSRGGQETQYF,TGTGCCAGCAGTCGGGGGGGCCAGGAGACCCAGTACTTC